Below are 16 T cell receptor beta chains sequenced from a single sample in a study of shared clonotypes between healthy human individuals. The repertoire was sequenced with immunoSEQ multiplex PCR; TCRdb's copy has only in-frame clones and lacks some. This sample yields about 2.3 million clones, of which approximately 95% are seen a single time; about 0.37% belongs to the top ten. Specimen: naive CD4+ T cells from PBMCs. Specified subset: CD45RA+ positively selected. The receptors originated from a man between 18 and 35 years old in good health. Some clones in this sample may be carry-over from other donors' samples.

The chain couples TRBV18 to TRBJ1-4; 7 positions agree with TRBD1. CDR1 and CDR2 (germline): KGHSH, LQKENI. V was clipped by 3 bases and J by 11 bases; unmatched bases: 6. The CDR3 consists of 13 residues. The CDR3 is CASSPGQVEKLFF. The DNA of the CDR3 is TGTGCCAGCTCACCCGGACAGGTGGAGAAACTGTTTTTT.

V and J are TRBV18 and TRBJ1-1, with D perhaps matching TRBD1 (6 bases). Germline V gene sequence: CDR1 KGHSH, CDR2 LQKENI. Trimming stripped 2 bases from V and 6 bases from J, with 10 bases between. The CDR3 covers 13 residues. The DNA for the CDR3 is TGTGCCAGCTCACCAGTAACAGGGCCTGAAGCTTTCTTT. Protein sequence: CASSPVTGPEAFF.

V and J are TRBV6-1 and TRBJ2-1; 8 bases are a match to TRBD2. Germline CDR1 MNHNS, CDR2 SASEGT. The V gene end was trimmed by 4 bases and the J gene end by 14 bases; junction bases not matched to a gene: 10. This CDR3 spans 13 amino acids. CDR3 nucleotides: TGTGCCAGCAGTGTCGGGACTAGGACCATTAAGTTCTTC. It specifies CASSVGTRTIKFF.

The chain recombines TRBV7-2 with TRBJ2-1; TRBD2 matches at 16 bases. This CDR3 comprises 16 residues. Germline-derived CDR1 and CDR2 are SGHTA and FQGNSA. The ends lost 2 bases at V and 14 bases at J; junction bases unmatched: 9. In DNA form, the CDR3 reads TGTGCCAGCAGCTTATCTCCGGGACTAGCGGGAGGGCAGGAGTTCTTC. Translating gives CASSLSPGLAGGQEFF. The full variable domain, rest sourced from reference TRBV7-2 and TRBJ2-1, is GAGVSQSPSNKVTEKGKDVELRCDPISGHTALYWYRQSLGQGLEFLIYFQGNSAPDKSGLPSDRFSAERTGGSVSTLTIQRTQQEDSAVYLCASSLSPGLAGGQEFFGPGTRLTVL.

This chain uses TRBV9 with TRBJ1-1, with TRBD1 as a possible D gene (5 bases). This CDR3 has 13 amino acids. The V end lost 0 bases, the J end lost 10 bases, and 13 bases lay between the germline ends. Germline values: CDR1 SGDLS, CDR2 YYNGEE. The CDR3 sequence is CASSVGQGAGAFF. CDR3 nucleotides: TGTGCCAGCAGCGTAGGGCAGGGCGCGGGAGCTTTCTTT.

CDR3 in amino acids: CASSPDGQGKTYGYTF. CDR3 in DNA: TGCGCCAGCAGCCCGGACGGACAGGGGAAGACCTATGGCTACACCTTC. The V gene is TRBV5-1, the J gene TRBJ1-2; 9 bases align to TRBD1. V lost 4 bases to trimming and J lost 4 bases; unmatched junction nucleotides: 11. Per the germline V gene, CDR1 is SGHRS and CDR2 is YFSETQ. The CDR3 sequence is 16 residues long.

Of note for this clone: The same CDR3 arises from other DNA sequences in this sample as well. J is TRBJ2-7 and V is TRBV2; the D is unclear. Per the germline V gene, CDR1 is SNHLY and CDR2 is FYNNEI. The CDR3 totals 12 residues. V was trimmed by 6 bases and J by 0 bases, leaving 6 bases between them. The DNA of the CDR3 is TGTGCCAGCAGGGACGGCTCCTACGAGCAGTACTTC. Translating it yields CASRDGSYEQYF.

The rearrangement links TRBV2 to TRBJ1-2; 11 nucleotides match TRBD1. Germline CDR1 reads SNHLY; CDR2 reads FYNNEI. V trimming: 5 bases; J trimming: 4 bases; junction bases outside the gene matches: 3. The CDR3 runs to 14 residues. This CDR3 reads CASSIGQGAYGYTF. Here the CDR3 DNA reads TGTGCCAGCAGTATTGGACAGGGGGCCTATGGCTACACCTTC.

The chain has TRBV16 and TRBJ1-1; the D gene is possibly TRBD1 (5 bases). The CDR3 covers 13 residues. CDR1 and CDR2 (germline): KGHSY, FQNENV. V shed 1 base and J shed 4 bases, with 7 bases lying between them. The CDR3 region has the DNA TGTGCCAGCAGCCAATTCAGGGCCACTGAAGCTTTCTTT. Amino acids: CASSQFRATEAFF. The full variable domain, in which reference TRBV16 and TRBJ1-1 provide the parts outside the CDR3, is GEEVAQTPKHLVRGEGQKAKLYCAPIKGHSYVFWYQQVLKNEFKFLISFQNENVFDETGMPKERFSAKCLPNSPCSLEIQATKLEDSAVYFCASSQFRATEAFFGQGTRLTVV.

V and J are TRBV19 and TRBJ2-1; 8 nucleotides match TRBD1. V shed 3 bases and J 4 bases; nucleotides not matched to a gene: 11. The V gene's germline CDR1 is LNHDA and CDR2 SQIVND (reference sequence). The CDR3 extends over 17 amino acids. The CDR3 coding sequence is TGTGCCAGTAGTATTAGGGTGGCAGGGGGCATATACAATGAGCAGTTCTTC. Translating gives CASSIRVAGGIYNEQFF.

As DNA, the CDR3 is TGTGCCATCAGTGAGTCGAGTGGCAGCACGAACACTGAAGCTTTCTTT. Translating gives CAISESSGSTNTEAFF. The V call is TRBV10-3, the J call TRBJ1-1; D gene uncertain. From germline, CDR1 is ENHRY and CDR2 SYGVKD. V lost 0 bases and J 1 base, leaving 12 bases between the germline ends. This CDR3 is built from 16 residues.

This chain uses TRBV28 with TRBJ1-2, with TRBD1 matching 10 bases. Per the germline V gene, CDR1 is MDHEN and CDR2 is SYDVKM. CDR3 size: 14 residues. With V trimmed by 3 bases and J by 8 bases, 6 bases remained unmatched. This CDR3 reads CASSFPGQGGGYTF. The CDR3 nucleotides read TGTGCCAGCAGTTTTCCAGGACAGGGGGGAGGCTACACCTTC.

The chain has TRBV28 and TRBJ2-3; D is possibly TRBD1 (5 bases). The germline V gene encodes CDR1 MDHEN and CDR2 SYDVKM. CDR3 size: 18 residues. Trimming removed 4 bases from V and 2 bases from J, with 22 bases in between. The CDR3 spells CASSYTLWGETYTDTQYF. Written as DNA, the CDR3 is TGTGCCAGCAGTTACACGCTCTGGGGCGAAACATACACAGATACGCAGTATTTT.

V gene TRBV7-2 combines with J gene TRBJ2-1; TRBD2 agrees at 8 bases. V trimming: 2 bases; J trimming: 4 bases; junction bases outside the gene matches: 4. CDR1 and CDR2 (germline): SGHTA, FQGNSA. This CDR3 spans 15 amino acids. The CDR3 DNA reads TGTGCCAGCAGCTTACAAGCGGGAGAATACAATGAGCAGTTCTTC. Residues: CASSLQAGEYNEQFF.

The chain recombines TRBV11-2 with TRBJ2-5; tentatively, D is TRBD1 (6 bases). Germline V gives CDR1 SGHAT, CDR2 FQNNGV. The CDR3 runs 17 residues. The V and J ends lost 0 bases and 5 bases respectively, with 19 bases between them. CDR3 protein: CASSLDDGAGDGETQYF. CDR3 DNA sequence: TGTGCCAGCAGCTTAGATGATGGTGCAGGGGATGGGGAGACCCAGTACTTC.

This sequence joins TRBV6-5 and TRBJ1-5; no definite D call. Trimming pared 5 bases from V and 0 bases from J, leaving 5 bases between. Germline CDR1 is MNHEY and CDR2 is SVGAGI. The CDR3 extends over 13 amino acids. CDR3 residues: CASSLASNQPQHF. The CDR3 coding sequence is TGTGCCAGCAGTCTGGCTAGCAATCAGCCCCAGCATTTT.